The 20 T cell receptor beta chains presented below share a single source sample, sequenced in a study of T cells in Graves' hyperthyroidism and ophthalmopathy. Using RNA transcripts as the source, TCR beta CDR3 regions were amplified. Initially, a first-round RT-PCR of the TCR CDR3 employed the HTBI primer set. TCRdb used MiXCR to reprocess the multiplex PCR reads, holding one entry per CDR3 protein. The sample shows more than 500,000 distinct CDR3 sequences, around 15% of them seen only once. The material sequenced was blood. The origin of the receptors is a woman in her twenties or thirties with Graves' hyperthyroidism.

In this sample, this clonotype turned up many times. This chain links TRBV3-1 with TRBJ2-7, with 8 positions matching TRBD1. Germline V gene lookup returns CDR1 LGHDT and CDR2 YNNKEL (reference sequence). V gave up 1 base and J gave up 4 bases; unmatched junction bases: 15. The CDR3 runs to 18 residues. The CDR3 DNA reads TGTGCCAGCAGCCAAGCCCCTGATCGTGGACAGGGACGTTACGAGCAGTACTTC. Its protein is CASSQAPDRGQGRYEQYF.

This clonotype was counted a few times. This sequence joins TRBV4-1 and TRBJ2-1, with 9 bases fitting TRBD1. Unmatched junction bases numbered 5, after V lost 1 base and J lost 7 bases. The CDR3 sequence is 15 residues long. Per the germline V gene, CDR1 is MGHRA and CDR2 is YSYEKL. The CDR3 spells CASSQAQGAGNEQFF. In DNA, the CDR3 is TGCGCCAGCAGCCAAGCACAGGGGGCGGGTAATGAGCAGTTCTTC.

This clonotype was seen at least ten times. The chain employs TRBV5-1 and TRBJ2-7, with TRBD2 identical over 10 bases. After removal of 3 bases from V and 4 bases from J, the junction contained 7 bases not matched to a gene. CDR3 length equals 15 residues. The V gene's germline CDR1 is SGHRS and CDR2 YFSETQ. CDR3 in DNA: TGCGCCAGCAGCTCCTCCCTAGCGGGGGCGTACGAGCAGTACTTC. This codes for CASSSSLAGAYEQYF.

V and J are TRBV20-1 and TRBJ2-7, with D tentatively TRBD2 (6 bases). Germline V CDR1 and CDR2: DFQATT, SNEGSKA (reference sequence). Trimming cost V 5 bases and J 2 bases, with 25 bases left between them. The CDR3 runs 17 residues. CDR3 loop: CSAPPAQGSGPTYEQYF. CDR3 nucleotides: TGCAGTGCTCCGCCCGCCCAAGGTAGCGGCCCAACCTACGAGCAGTACTTC.

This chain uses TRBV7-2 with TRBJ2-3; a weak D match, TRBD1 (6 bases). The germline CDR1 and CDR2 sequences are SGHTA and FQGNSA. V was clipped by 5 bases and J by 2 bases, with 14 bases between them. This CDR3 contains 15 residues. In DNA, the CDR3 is TGTGCCAGCAGCCCGACGGGACAAGCCACAGATACGCAGTATTTT. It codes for CASSPTGQATDTQYF. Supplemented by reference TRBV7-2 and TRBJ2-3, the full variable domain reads GAGVSQSPSNKVTEKGKDVELRCDPISGHTALYWYRQSLGQGLEFLIYFQGNSAPDKSGLPSDRFSAERTGGSVSTLTIQRTQQEDSAVYLCASSPTGQATDTQYFGPGTRLTVL.

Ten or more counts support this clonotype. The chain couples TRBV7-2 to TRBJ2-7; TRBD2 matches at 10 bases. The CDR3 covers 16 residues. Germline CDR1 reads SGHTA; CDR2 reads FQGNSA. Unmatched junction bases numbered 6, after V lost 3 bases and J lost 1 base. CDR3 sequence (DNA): TGTGCCAGCAGCTTGACGGCTAGCGGGAGATCCTACGAGCAGTACTTC. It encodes CASSLTASGRSYEQYF. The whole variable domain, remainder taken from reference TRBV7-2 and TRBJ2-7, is GAGVSQSPSNKVTEKGKDVELRCDPISGHTALYWYRQSLGQGLEFLIYFQGNSAPDKSGLPSDRFSAERTGGSVSTLTIQRTQQEDSAVYLCASSLTASGRSYEQYFGPGTRLTVT.

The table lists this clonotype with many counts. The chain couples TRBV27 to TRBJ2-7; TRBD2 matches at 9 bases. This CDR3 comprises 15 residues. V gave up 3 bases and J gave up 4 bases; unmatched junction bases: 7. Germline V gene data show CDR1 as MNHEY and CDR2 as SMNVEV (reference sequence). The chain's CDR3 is CASSFLSGSGYEQYF. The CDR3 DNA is TGTGCCAGCAGTTTCCTTAGCGGGAGTGGGTACGAGCAGTACTTC.

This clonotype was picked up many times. The CDR3 loop reads CASSKGGNEQFF. The CDR3 nucleotides are TGTGCCAGCAGTAAAGGGGGAAATGAGCAGTTCTTC. V gene TRBV11-2 combines with J gene TRBJ2-1; TRBD1 is a possible D gene (6 bases). The germline V gene has CDR1 SGHAT and CDR2 FQNNGV. This CDR3 contains 12 residues. V was trimmed by 6 bases and J by 7 bases, leaving 10 bases between them.

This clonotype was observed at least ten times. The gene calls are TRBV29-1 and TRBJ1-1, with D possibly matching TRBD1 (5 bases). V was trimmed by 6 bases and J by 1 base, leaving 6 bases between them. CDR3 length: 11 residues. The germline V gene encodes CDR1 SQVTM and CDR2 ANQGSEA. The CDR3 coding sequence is TGCAGCGTCGGGGCGAACACTGAAGCTTTCTTT. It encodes CSVGANTEAFF.

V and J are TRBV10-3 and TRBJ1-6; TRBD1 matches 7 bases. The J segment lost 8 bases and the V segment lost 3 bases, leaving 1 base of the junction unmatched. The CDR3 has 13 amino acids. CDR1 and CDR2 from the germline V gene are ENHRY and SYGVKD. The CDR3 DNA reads TGTGCCATCAGTGACGACAGGGATTCACCCCTCCACTTT. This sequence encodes CAISDDRDSPLHF.

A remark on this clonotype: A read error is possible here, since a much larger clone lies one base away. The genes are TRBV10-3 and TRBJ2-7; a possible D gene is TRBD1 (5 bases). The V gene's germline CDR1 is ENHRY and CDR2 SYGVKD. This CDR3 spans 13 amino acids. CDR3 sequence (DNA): TGTGCCACCAGTATGACAGAGTGGGACGAGCAGTACTTC. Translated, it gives CATSMTEWDEQYF.

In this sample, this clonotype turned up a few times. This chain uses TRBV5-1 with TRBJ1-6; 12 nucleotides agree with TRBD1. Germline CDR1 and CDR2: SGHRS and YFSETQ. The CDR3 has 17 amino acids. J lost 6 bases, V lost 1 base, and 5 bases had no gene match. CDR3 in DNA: TGCGCCAGCAGCTTGATGGGACAGGGGGCAAGTAATTCACCCCTCCACTTT. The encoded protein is CASSLMGQGASNSPLHF.

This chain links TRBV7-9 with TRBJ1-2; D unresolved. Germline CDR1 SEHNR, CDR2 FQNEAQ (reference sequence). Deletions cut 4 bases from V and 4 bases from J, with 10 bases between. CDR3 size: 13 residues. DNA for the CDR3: TGTGCCAGCAGCTCACAAGGTTTCTATGGCTACACCTTC. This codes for CASSSQGFYGYTF.

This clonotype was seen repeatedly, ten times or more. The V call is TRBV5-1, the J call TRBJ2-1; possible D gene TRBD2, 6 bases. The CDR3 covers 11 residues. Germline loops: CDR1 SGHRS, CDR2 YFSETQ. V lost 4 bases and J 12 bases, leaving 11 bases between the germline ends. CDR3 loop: CASSGGLAQFF. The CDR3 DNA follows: TGCGCCAGCAGCGGGGGACTTGCGCAGTTCTTC.

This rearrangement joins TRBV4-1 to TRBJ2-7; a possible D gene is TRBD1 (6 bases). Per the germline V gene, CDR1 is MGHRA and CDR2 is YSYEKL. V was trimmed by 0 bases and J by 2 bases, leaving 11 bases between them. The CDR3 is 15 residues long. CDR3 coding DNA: TGCGCCAGCAGCCAAGACAGGGGCTCAACCTACGAGCAGTACTTC. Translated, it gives CASSQDRGSTYEQYF.

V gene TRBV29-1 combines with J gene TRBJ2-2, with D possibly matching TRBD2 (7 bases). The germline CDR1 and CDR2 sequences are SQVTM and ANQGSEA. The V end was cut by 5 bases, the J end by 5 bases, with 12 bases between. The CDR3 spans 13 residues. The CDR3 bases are TGCAGCGTTTCCAGGGGAGGGACCGGGGAGCTGTTTTTT. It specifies CSVSRGGTGELFF.

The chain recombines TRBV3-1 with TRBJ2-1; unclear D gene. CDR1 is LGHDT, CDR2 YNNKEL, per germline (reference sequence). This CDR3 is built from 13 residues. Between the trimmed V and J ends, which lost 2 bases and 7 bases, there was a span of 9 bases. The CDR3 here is CASSQLLQNEQFF. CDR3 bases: TGTGCCAGCAGCCAACTTTTACAAAATGAGCAGTTCTTC.

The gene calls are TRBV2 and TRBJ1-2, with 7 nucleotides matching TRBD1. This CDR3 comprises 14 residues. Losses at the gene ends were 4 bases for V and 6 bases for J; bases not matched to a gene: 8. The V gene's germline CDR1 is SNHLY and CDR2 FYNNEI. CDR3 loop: CASSVGQVAHGYTF. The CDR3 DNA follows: TGTGCCAGCAGTGTCGGACAGGTCGCACATGGCTACACCTTC.

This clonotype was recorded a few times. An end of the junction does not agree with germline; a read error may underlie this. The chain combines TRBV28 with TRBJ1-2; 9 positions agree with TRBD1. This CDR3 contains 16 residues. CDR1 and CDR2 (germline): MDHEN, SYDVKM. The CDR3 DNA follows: TGTGCCAGCAGTCCTGCTCCGTGGACAGGGGACCATGGCTACGCCTTC. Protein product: CASSPAPWTGDHGYAF.

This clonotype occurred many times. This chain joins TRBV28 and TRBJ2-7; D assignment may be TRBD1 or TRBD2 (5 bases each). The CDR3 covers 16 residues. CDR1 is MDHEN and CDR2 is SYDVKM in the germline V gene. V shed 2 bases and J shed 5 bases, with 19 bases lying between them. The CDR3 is CASSLGSGQGPNEQYF. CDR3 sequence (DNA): TGTGCCAGCAGTTTAGGCTCGGGGCAGGGACCCAACGAGCAGTACTTC.